Shown below are 30 T cell receptor beta chains from a single sample sequenced in a study of control samples from healthy donors and cancer patients. Produced via immunoSEQ multiplex PCR; TCRdb's table is partial and in-frame only. Seen here are about 160,000 clones, roughly 95% observed once, and the top ten hold approximately 1%. What was sequenced was blood. The receptors come from a woman aged 25 to 45 in good health.

This rearrangement joins TRBV6-5 to TRBJ1-5, with D perhaps TRBD1 (6 bases). Looked up from germline, CDR1 is MNHEY and CDR2 is SVGAGI. Trimming cost V 5 bases and J 0 bases, with 11 bases left between them. The CDR3 consists of 15 residues. CDR3 nucleotides: TGTGCCAGCAGTACTAACAGGGATAGCAATCAGCCCCAGCATTTT. Residues: CASSTNRDSNQPQHF.

This clone showed up just once. This rearrangement joins TRBV24-1 to TRBJ2-1; D perhaps matches TRBD2 (6 bases). Per the germline V gene, CDR1 is KGHDR and CDR2 is SFDVKD. The CDR3 length is 12 residues. Trimming cost V 6 bases and J 7 bases, with 9 bases left between them. For the CDR3, the DNA is TGTGCCACCAGTTTAGGGAGGAATGAGCAGTTCTTC. It yields the protein CATSLGRNEQFF.

Here the CDR3 reads CASNGLAGSTGELFF. CDR3 coding DNA: TGTGCCAGCAATGGACTAGCGGGAAGCACCGGGGAGCTGTTTTTT. The rearrangement uses TRBV6-5 and TRBJ2-2; 12 bases are a match to TRBD2. Germline CDR1 is MNHEY and CDR2 is SVGAGI. J lost 4 bases, V lost 7 bases, and 4 bases had no gene match. The length of the CDR3 is 15 residues.

This chain connects TRBV6-5 to TRBJ1-5, with D possibly matching TRBD1 (5 bases). This CDR3 is built from 14 residues. Per germline, CDR1 MNHEY and CDR2 SVGAGI. Trimming pared 6 bases from V and 7 bases from J, leaving 16 bases between. CDR3 bases: TGTGCCAGCAGCCAGGATCAGGGCGGGCAGCCCCAGCATTTT. Translating gives CASSQDQGGQPQHF.

Points on this clone: Distinct nucleotide sequences in the sample also encode this CDR3. The genes are TRBV6-5 and TRBJ2-3; D ambiguous. V was cut by 5 bases and J by 5 bases, with 5 bases left in between. The CDR3 length is 11 residues. The germline gives CDR1 MNHEY, CDR2 SVGAGI. The CDR3 DNA is TGTGCCAGCAGTCGTGGAGATACGCAGTATTTT. Protein: CASSRGDTQYF.

The chain uses TRBV3-1 (or the pseudogene TRBV3-2) and TRBJ2-7, with D possibly TRBD2 on 6 matching bases. CDR1 is LGHDT and CDR2 is YNNKEL in the germline V gene (reference sequence). V was trimmed by 1 base and J by 5 bases, leaving 6 bases between them. The CDR3 loop spans 12 amino acids. This CDR3 reads CASSQVADEQYF. CDR3 DNA sequence: TGTGCCAGCAGCCAAGTAGCGGACGAGCAGTACTTC.

This clone was seen once. J is TRBJ2-1 and V is TRBV30; the D is unclear. The CDR3 has 11 residues. Per the germline V gene, CDR1 is GTSNPN and CDR2 is SVGIG (reference sequence). Deletions cut 0 bases from V and 9 bases from J, with 6 bases between. The CDR3 DNA follows: TGTGCCTGGAGTGTAGGTGGTGAGCAGTTCTTC. Its protein is CAWSVGGEQFF.

The chain uses TRBV11-3 and TRBJ2-2, with 8 positions matching TRBD1. The CDR3 runs 17 residues. From germline, CDR1 is SGHNT and CDR2 YENEEA. The V gene end was trimmed by 5 bases and the J gene end by 3 bases; junction bases not matched to a gene: 11. CDR3: CASSKGQGAQDTGELFF. CDR3 coding DNA: TGTGCCAGCAGCAAAGGTCAGGGGGCGCAGGACACCGGGGAGCTGTTTTTT. Complete variable domain (other parts from reference TRBV11-3 and TRBJ2-2): EAGVVQSPRYKIIEKKQPVAFWCNPISGHNTLYWYLQNLGQGPELLIRYENEEAVDDSQLPKDRFSAERLKGVDSTLKIQPAELGDSAVYLCASSKGQGAQDTGELFFGEGSRLTVL.

CDR3 sequence: CASSLAGSASYNEQFF. The CDR3 DNA is TGTGCCAGCAGTTTAGCTGGCAGCGCATCCTACAATGAGCAGTTCTTC. This chain links TRBV28 with TRBJ2-1; D remains ambiguous. This CDR3 comprises 16 residues. In germline, CDR1 is MDHEN, CDR2 SYDVKM. Trimming took off 2 bases at V and 1 base at J, with 12 bases between the two ends.

This chain uses TRBV5-1 with TRBJ2-2, with unresolved D. Looked up from germline, CDR1 is SGHRS and CDR2 is YFSETQ. This CDR3 contains 15 residues. V lost 0 bases and J lost 0, with 6 bases in between. The CDR3 nucleotides are TGCGCCAGCAGCTTGGGTGGGTCGAACACCGGGGAGCTGTTTTTT. This gives the protein CASSLGGSNTGELFF.

The V gene is TRBV6-5, the J gene TRBJ1-5; a possible D gene is TRBD1 (5 bases). Germline CDR1 and CDR2: MNHEY and SVGAGI. CDR3 length equals 14 residues. The V end was cut by 6 bases, the J end by 1 base, with 10 bases between. CDR3 sequence: CASSTRQSNQPQHF. The CDR3, as DNA: TGTGCCAGCAGCACCAGACAGAGCAATCAGCCCCAGCATTTT.

The V gene is TRBV20-1, the J gene TRBJ2-5; D tentatively reads TRBD1 or TRBD2 (5 bases each). Per the germline V gene, CDR1 is DFQATT and CDR2 is SNEGSKA (reference sequence). Trimming cost V 6 bases and J 5 bases, with 10 bases left between them. CDR3 size: 11 residues. The CDR3 protein is CSAQRGETQYF. The CDR3 DNA sequence: TGCAGTGCCCAACGGGGCGAGACCCAGTACTTC.

The rearrangement joins TRBV5-1 to TRBJ1-2; D gene uncertain. This CDR3 is 13 amino acids long. Between the trimmed V and J ends, which lost 3 bases and 4 bases, there was a span of 10 bases. Per germline, CDR1 SGHRS and CDR2 YFSETQ. In DNA form, the CDR3 reads TGCGCCAGCAGCTCTGACGGTACCTATGGCTACACCTTC. It specifies CASSSDGTYGYTF.

The chain has TRBV19 and TRBJ2-2, with D tentatively TRBD2 (6 bases). The germline CDR1 and CDR2 sequences are LNHDA and SQIVND (reference sequence). CDR3 length: 13 amino acids. Deletions cut 6 bases from V and 8 bases from J, with 13 bases between. CDR3 in amino acids: CASSGGTGGELFF. For the CDR3, the DNA is TGTGCCAGTAGCGGCGGGACGGGAGGGGAGCTGTTTTTT.

The rearrangement links TRBV20-1 to TRBJ2-1, with D uncertain. The V end lost 3 bases, the J end lost 7 bases, and 16 bases lay between the germline ends. Germline CDR1 DFQATT, CDR2 SNEGSKA (reference sequence). This CDR3 contains 14 residues. CDR3 DNA: TGCAGTGCTAGTCCCGACATAGCCGGGAATGAGCAGTTCTTC. Amino acid sequence: CSASPDIAGNEQFF.

The chain combines TRBV7-8 with TRBJ1-6; D remains unclear. Germline V lookup: CDR1 SGHVS, CDR2 FQNEAQ. The CDR3 extends over 13 amino acids. The ends were cut back, 2 bases at V and 8 bases at J, with 7 bases in the middle. In DNA, the CDR3 is TGTGCCAGCAGCTTAAAAGTGGATTCACCCCTCCACTTT. Encoded protein: CASSLKVDSPLHF.

Here the CDR3 reads CATSARTVFRSTDTQYF. For the CDR3, the DNA is TGTGCCACCAGTGCCCGGACAGTGTTTAGGAGCACAGATACGCAGTATTTT. The chain employs TRBV24-1 and TRBJ2-3; weak D call: TRBD1 (6 bases). CDR1 and CDR2 from the germline V gene are KGHDR and SFDVKD. The CDR3 extends over 17 amino acids. Deletions cut 5 bases from V and 0 bases from J, with 17 bases between.

This clone was counted between two and nine times. V gene TRBV7-2 combines with J gene TRBJ1-5; TRBD1 agrees at 8 bases. V trimming: 5 bases; J trimming: 6 bases; junction bases outside the gene matches: 9. CDR3 size: 15 residues. Looked up from germline, CDR1 is SGHTA and CDR2 is FQGNSA. The CDR3 DNA reads TGTGCCAGCAGCCTCCAGGACAGGGTCGGTCAGCCCCAGCATTTT. It yields the protein CASSLQDRVGQPQHF. The full variable domain, in which reference TRBV7-2 and TRBJ1-5 provide the parts outside the CDR3, is GAGVSQSPSNKVTEKGKDVELRCDPISGHTALYWYRQSLGQGLEFLIYFQGNSAPDKSGLPSDRFSAERTGGSVSTLTIQRTQQEDSAVYLCASSLQDRVGQPQHFGDGTRLSIL.

This chain joins TRBV6-5 and TRBJ1-1, with TRBD1 matching over 8 bases. Unmatched junction bases numbered 5, after V lost 0 bases and J lost 2 bases. This CDR3 has 16 residues. From germline, CDR1 is MNHEY and CDR2 SVGAGI. The CDR3 sequence is CASSYSQGAGNTEAFF. The CDR3 DNA sequence: TGTGCCAGCAGTTACTCCCAGGGGGCTGGTAACACTGAAGCTTTCTTT.

V and J are TRBV28 and TRBJ2-1; 13 bases map to TRBD2. The CDR3 has 17 amino acids. Per the germline V gene, CDR1 is MDHEN and CDR2 is SYDVKM. The J segment lost 2 bases and the V segment lost 6 bases, leaving 7 bases of the junction unmatched. The DNA of the CDR3 is TGTGCCAGCAGCCCCCTACTAGCGGGAGGGCCCTACAATGAGCAGTTCTTC. Its translation is CASSPLLAGGPYNEQFF.

The chain joins TRBV28 to TRBJ2-1; no clear D. Germline CDR1 and CDR2: MDHEN and SYDVKM. The V end was cut by 2 bases, the J end by 0 bases, with 8 bases between. The CDR3 runs to 15 residues. The CDR3 loop is CASSLMGYSYNEQFF. For the CDR3, the DNA is TGTGCCAGCAGTTTAATGGGGTACTCCTACAATGAGCAGTTCTTC.

V and J are TRBV24-1 and TRBJ2-1, with TRBD1 matching over 8 bases. The CDR3 covers 18 residues. Unmatched junction bases numbered 13, after V lost 6 bases and J lost 1 base. Germline CDR1 and CDR2: KGHDR and SFDVKD. CDR3 sequence: CATSRDRSPGRSYNEQFF. In nucleotides, the CDR3 is TGTGCCACCAGTCGGGACAGGAGTCCCGGAAGGTCCTACAATGAGCAGTTCTTC.

This clone was detected only once. The V and J genes are TRBV11-2 and TRBJ1-5; D is undetermined. V dropped 1 base and J dropped 7 bases, with 8 bases sitting between them. CDR3 length equals 13 residues. CDR1 SGHAT and CDR2 FQNNGV come from the germline V gene. The chain's CDR3 is CASSLVLGQPQHF. The CDR3 nucleotides read TGTGCCAGCAGCTTAGTCTTGGGGCAGCCCCAGCATTTT.

The rearrangement joins TRBV30 to TRBJ1-5; no definite D call. Trimming stripped 3 bases from V and 2 bases from J, with 20 bases between. Germline lookup yields CDR1 GTSNPN and CDR2 SVGIG (reference sequence). CDR3 length: 17 residues. CDR3 in DNA: TGTGCCTGGAGCACGGGCCGCCTCCCGGAGCGCAATCAGCCCCAGCATTTT. This gives the protein CAWSTGRLPERNQPQHF. Combining the CDR3 with reference TRBV30 and TRBJ1-5 gives the whole variable domain SQTIHQWPATLVQPVGSPLSLECTVEGTSNPNLYWYRQAAGRGLQLLFYSVGIGQISSEVPQNLSASRPQDRQFILSSKKLLLSDSGFYLCAWSTGRLPERNQPQHFGDGTRLSIL.

The CDR3 loop reads CATGSGAWVYGYTF. CDR3 nucleotides: TGTGCCACCGGTTCGGGGGCTTGGGTCTATGGCTACACCTTC. The V call is TRBV2, the J call TRBJ1-2, with D perhaps TRBD1 (6 bases). V was shortened by 10 bases and J by 4 bases, with 19 bases between the two germline ends. CDR1 is SNHLY, CDR2 FYNNEI, per germline. The CDR3 consists of 14 residues.

In DNA, the CDR3 is TGTGCCAGCAGTGATTCGCAGGCTAACTATGGCTACACCTTC. Translated: CASSDSQANYGYTF. The rearrangement links TRBV2 to TRBJ1-2; D is unresolved. Germline V gives CDR1 SNHLY, CDR2 FYNNEI. The length of the CDR3 is 14 residues. V gave up 3 bases and J gave up 0 bases, with 8 bases separating them.

The genes are TRBV6-1 and TRBJ1-1, with 7 nucleotides matching TRBD1. This CDR3 region has 18 residues. V lost 1 base, J lost 7 bases, and 18 bases stayed unmatched. Germline V CDR1 and CDR2: MNHNS, SASEGT. The CDR3 is CASSEVSGGVGGRSEAFF. DNA of the CDR3: TGTGCCAGCAGTGAAGTTTCTGGTGGGGTAGGGGGCCGGAGTGAAGCTTTCTTT.

V and J are TRBV30 and TRBJ1-5; unclear D gene. This CDR3 contains 15 residues. Trimming shortened V by 3 bases and J by 4 bases, and 16 bases separated the two germline ends. The germline V gene encodes CDR1 GTSNPN and CDR2 SVGIG (reference sequence). CDR3 in amino acids: CAWSPAGGGNQPQHF. The CDR3 nucleotides are TGTGCCTGGAGCCCGGCAGGCGGAGGGAATCAGCCCCAGCATTTT.

The V gene is TRBV28, the J gene TRBJ1-2; no clear D gene. With 2 bases removed from V and 5 bases from J, the gap between germline ends came to 9 bases. The CDR3 has 13 amino acids. Germline V gene lookup returns CDR1 MDHEN and CDR2 SYDVKM. The CDR3 DNA is TGTGCCAGCAGTTTAGTGGGATGGTATGGCTACACCTTC. Translating it yields CASSLVGWYGYTF.

The V gene is TRBV19, the J gene TRBJ1-1; D ambiguous. The CDR3 is 11 residues long. Germline V gives CDR1 LNHDA, CDR2 SQIVND (reference sequence). Trimming stripped 5 bases from V and 5 bases from J, with 6 bases between. The CDR3: CASSQFTEAFF. CDR3 nucleotide sequence: TGTGCCAGTAGTCAGTTTACTGAAGCTTTCTTT.